This T cell receptor beta chain was found in a study of early T cells in non-severe SARS-CoV-2 infection. Overall study context: Unsorted whole-blood RNA was sequenced in bulk, leaving chains unpaired.

Overall study results and limits: Sequences matched to VDJdb favored anti-spike CD8 responses, while private and CD4 specificities were missed.

This clonotype showed up just a few times. Its antigen is as yet unknown. The CDR3 covers 13 residues. In germline, CDR1 is SGHTA, CDR2 FQGNSA. Trimming removed 3 bases at V and 4 bases at J, with 9 bases between. Researchers tagged individual cDNA molecules with unique molecular identifiers. TCRdb recomputed calls from the 5' RACE reads with MiXCR, one row per CDR3 protein. The sample holds about 92,000 distinct CDR3 sequences, 15% to 20% seen once. V is TRBV7-2 and J is TRBJ1-2, with unresolved D. This TCR came from an adult who was a healthcare worker with PCR-confirmed SARS-CoV-2 infection or an uninfected control (not recorded which). The source material was whole blood. This chain's CDR3 is CASSFVGSYGYTF. The CDR3 bases are TGTGCCAGCAGCTTCGTAGGATCCTATGGCTACACCTTC. The full variable domain, with the rest looked up from reference TRBV7-2 and TRBJ1-2, is GAGVSQSPSNKVTEKGKDVELRCDPISGHTALYWYRQSLGQGLEFLIYFQGNSAPDKSGLPSDRFSAERTGGSVSTLTIQRTQQEDSAVYLCASSFVGSYGYTFGSGTRLTVV.